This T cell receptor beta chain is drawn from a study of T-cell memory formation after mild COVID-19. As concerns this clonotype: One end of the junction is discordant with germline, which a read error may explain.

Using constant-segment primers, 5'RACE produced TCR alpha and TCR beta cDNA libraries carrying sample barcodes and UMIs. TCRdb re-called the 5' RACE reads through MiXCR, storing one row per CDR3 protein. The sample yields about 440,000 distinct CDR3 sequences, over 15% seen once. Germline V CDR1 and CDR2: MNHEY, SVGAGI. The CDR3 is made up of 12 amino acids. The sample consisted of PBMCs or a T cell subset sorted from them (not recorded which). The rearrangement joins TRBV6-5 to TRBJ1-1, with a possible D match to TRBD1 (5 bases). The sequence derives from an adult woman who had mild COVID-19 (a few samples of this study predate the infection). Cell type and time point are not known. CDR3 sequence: CASRGIQGTAIF. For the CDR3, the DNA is TGTGCCAGCAGGGGGATCCAGGGAACAGCTATCTTT.